The next 30 T cell receptor beta chains were all read from a single sample in a study of blood T cells in healthy people across ages. The second PCR ran about 6 to 12 cycles with a sample-barcoded 5' primer and J-beta primers. Each CDR3 protein is one row after TCRdb ran MiXCR on the 5' RACE reads. The data show roughly 1.4 million distinct CDR3 sequences, around 55% seen once. The sample consisted of blood. These receptors were taken from a man between 18 and 35 years old in good health.

This clonotype was seen a handful of times. The chain has TRBV7-9 and TRBJ2-7, with 14 bases that match TRBD2. CDR3 length equals 16 residues. Germline V gives CDR1 SEHNR, CDR2 FQNEAQ (reference sequence). V trimming: 4 bases; J trimming: 2 bases; junction bases outside the gene matches: 4. The CDR3 DNA reads TGTGCCAGCAGCTCGAAGGGACTAGCGGGGGCCTACGAGCAGTACTTC. It specifies CASSSKGLAGAYEQYF.

This chain links TRBV29-1 with TRBJ2-3; the match to TRBD2 covers 8 bases. Germline V gene sequence: CDR1 SQVTM, CDR2 ANQGSEA. The CDR3 is made up of 13 amino acids. V was pared by 5 bases and J by 3 bases, with 4 bases of the junction left unmatched. The CDR3, as DNA: TGCAGCGTTTCGGGAGGGCCGACAGATACGCAGTATTTT. Translated: CSVSGGPTDTQYF.

V gene TRBV5-1 combines with J gene TRBJ2-5, with D possibly TRBD1 on 6 matching bases. Trimming took off 0 bases at V and 3 bases at J, with 15 bases between the two ends. The CDR3 is made up of 16 amino acids. Germline lookup yields CDR1 SGHRS and CDR2 YFSETQ. The CDR3 spells CASSLEGGQLKETQYF. The DNA of the CDR3 is TGCGCCAGCAGCTTGGAAGGAGGACAGCTGAAAGAGACCCAGTACTTC.

This clonotype was seen a few times. The J gene is TRBJ2-3, the V gene TRBV15; 8 bases are shared with TRBD1. V trimming: 3 bases; J trimming: 3 bases; junction bases outside the gene matches: 8. Germline lookup yields CDR1 LNHNV and CDR2 YYDKDF (reference sequence). This CDR3 has 16 amino acids. CDR3 loop: CATSRLDRGETDTQYF. CDR3 DNA: TGTGCCACCAGCAGGCTAGACAGGGGTGAGACAGATACGCAGTATTTT.

This clonotype was counted only a few times. This chain uses TRBV29-1 with TRBJ2-5; the D is unclear. The CDR3 totals 13 residues. Germline V gives CDR1 SQVTM, CDR2 ANQGSEA. V lost 1 base, J lost 5 bases, and 11 bases lay in between. DNA for the CDR3: TGCAGCGTTGAAGGACACAACCGGGAGACCCAGTACTTC. This codes for CSVEGHNRETQYF.

The chain is built from TRBV12-3 or TRBV12-4 and TRBJ2-7; the match to TRBD2 covers 8 bases. The CDR3 sequence is 16 residues long. V lost 6 bases, J lost 2 bases, and 12 bases stayed unmatched. The CDR3 DNA reads as TGTGCCAGCAGCTCCTCCCTAGCGGGCAACCCCTACGAGCAGTACTTC. Protein: CASSSSLAGNPYEQYF.

V and J are TRBV6-6 and TRBJ2-5; TRBD1 agrees at 7 bases. The V and J ends lost 5 bases and 11 bases, in that order; junction bases with no gene match: 20. Germline V CDR1 and CDR2: MNHNY, SVGAGI (reference sequence). This CDR3 has 16 residues. In DNA form, the CDR3 reads TGTGCCAGCAGTCCAGACAGGGACCTCGCCTACAATGAGCAGTACTTC. Protein: CASSPDRDLAYNEQYF.

The table lists this clonotype with a few counts. V usage is TRBV28 and J usage is TRBJ2-5; D not certain. The CDR3 totals 14 residues. Trimming shortened V by 6 bases and J by 2 bases, and 13 bases separated the two germline ends. Germline V lookup: CDR1 MDHEN, CDR2 SYDVKM. Here the CDR3 reads CASREKLIQETQYF. The CDR3 DNA sequence: TGTGCCAGCAGGGAAAAGCTGATACAAGAGACCCAGTACTTC.

The chain uses TRBV4-1 and TRBJ1-2; 8 bases line up with TRBD1. The CDR3 loop spans 15 amino acids. V lost 10 bases to trimming and J lost 9 bases; unmatched junction nucleotides: 19. CDR1 and CDR2 (germline): MGHRA, YSYEKL. This chain's CDR3 is CATRPGQELGYSYTF. In DNA form, the CDR3 reads TGCGCCACCAGACCGGGACAGGAACTTGGGTATAGCTACACCTTC.

V gene TRBV9 combines with J gene TRBJ2-3; tentatively, D is TRBD2 (7 bases). V dropped 6 bases and J dropped 4 bases, with 18 bases sitting between them. The CDR3 has 15 residues. Germline loops: CDR1 SGDLS, CDR2 YYNGEE. Here the CDR3 reads CASNPRGGPSDTQYF. The CDR3 nucleotides are TGTGCCAGCAATCCGAGGGGGGGGCCCTCAGATACGCAGTATTTT.

The chain uses TRBV28 and TRBJ2-4, with 8 bases aligning to TRBD2. Germline V gene lookup returns CDR1 MDHEN and CDR2 SYDVKM. CDR3 length equals 15 residues. J was trimmed by 5 bases and V by 2 bases; bases with no gene match: 5. The CDR3 nucleotides read TGTGCCAGCAGTTTAGCGGGGGGCCTAGAAAACATTCAGTACTTC. It encodes CASSLAGGLENIQYF. Full variable domain (remainder filled in from reference TRBV28 and TRBJ2-4): DVKVTQSSRYLVKRTGEKVFLECVQDMDHENMFWYRQDPGLGLRLIYFSYDVKMKEKGDIPEGYSVSREKKERFSLILESASTNQTSMYLCASSLAGGLENIQYFGAGTRLSVL.

The chain couples TRBV27 to TRBJ2-5; 7 bases fit TRBD1. The CDR3 has 17 amino acids. Germline V gene data show CDR1 as MNHEY and CDR2 as SMNVEV (reference sequence). V gave up 5 bases and J gave up 2 bases; unmatched junction bases: 14. CDR3 sequence (DNA): TGTGCCAGCAGTCCTCTCCTTTTCGGGGACAGACAAGAGACCCAGTACTTC. This codes for CASSPLLFGDRQETQYF.

This clonotype was detected only a few times. The chain couples TRBV2 to TRBJ2-1; 8 bases agree with TRBD1. V lost 11 bases and J lost 0; bases outside the gene matches: 9. Germline-derived CDR1 and CDR2 are SNHLY and FYNNEI. The CDR3 contains 15 residues. The CDR3 DNA sequence: TGTGCCGGCGGACAGGGCGCGAGCTCCTACAATGAGCAGTTCTTC. The encoded protein is CAGGQGASSYNEQFF.

V gene TRBV7-9 combines with J gene TRBJ2-1, with TRBD2 matching over 14 bases. CDR3 size: 16 residues. Trimming took 6 bases from V and 8 from J; bases not matched to a gene: 9. Germline V gene sequence: CDR1 SEHNR, CDR2 FQNEAQ (reference sequence). For the CDR3, the DNA is TGTGCCAGCAGTCCTCCGGGACTAGCGGGAGACTATGAGCAGTTCTTC. It codes for CASSPPGLAGDYEQFF.

This clonotype was seen more than once but under ten times. The chain is built from TRBV10-3 and TRBJ2-5, with D unresolved. The CDR3 has 13 amino acids. V lost 2 bases, J lost 2 bases, and 6 bases lay in between. In germline, CDR1 is ENHRY, CDR2 SYGVKD. The CDR3 DNA is TGTGCCATCAGTGAGAAGGAACAAGAGACCCAGTACTTC. Translating it yields CAISEKEQETQYF.

The V call is TRBV11-2, the J call TRBJ2-7, with D possibly being TRBD1 (6 bases). The tail of the sequence fits TRBJ2-5 better, so the J call may be wrong. The CDR3 is 14 residues long. The germline V gene has CDR1 SGHAT and CDR2 FQNNGV. Here the CDR3 DNA reads TGTGCCAGCAGCCCCGCCAGGGGTCAGGAGACCCAGTACTTC. Amino acids: CASSPARGQETQYF.

The rearrangement links TRBV14 to TRBJ2-7, with D perhaps TRBD2 (5 bases). V gave up 2 bases and J gave up 6 bases, with 14 bases separating them. Germline values: CDR1 SGHDN, CDR2 FVKESK. The CDR3 loop spans 14 amino acids. This CDR3 reads CASSQPGVTCEQYF. The DNA of the CDR3 is TGTGCCAGCAGCCAACCCGGGGTGACCTGCGAGCAGTACTTC.

This sequence joins TRBV5-1 and TRBJ1-3; D ambiguous. The CDR3 is 16 residues long. V shed 2 bases and J shed 0 bases, with 12 bases lying between them. Looked up from germline, CDR1 is SGHRS and CDR2 is YFSETQ. The CDR3 protein is CASSLVGRLSGNTIYF. CDR3 sequence (DNA): TGCGCCAGCAGCTTAGTGGGAAGGCTCTCTGGAAACACCATATATTTT.

This clonotype was seen only a few times. The chain is built from TRBV10-3 and TRBJ2-3; no definite D call. V dropped 0 bases and J dropped 2 bases, with 9 bases sitting between them. CDR1 and CDR2 from the germline V gene are ENHRY and SYGVKD. There are 15 residues in the CDR3. CDR3 sequence: CAISESITATDTQYF. CDR3 nucleotide sequence: TGTGCCATCAGTGAGTCGATAACAGCCACAGATACGCAGTATTTT.

The J gene is TRBJ2-5, the V gene TRBV6-5; D call uncertain. The CDR3 has 14 residues. Germline V gene lookup returns CDR1 MNHEY and CDR2 SVGAGI. V lost 0 bases and J 1 base, leaving 6 bases between the germline ends. CDR3 nucleotide sequence: TGTGCCAGCAGTTACTCTAGGCCCCAAGAGACCCAGTACTTC. Protein product: CASSYSRPQETQYF.

The V gene is TRBV10-3, the J gene TRBJ2-5; TRBD1 matches at 9 bases. J lost 2 bases, V lost 0 bases, and 1 base had no gene match. The germline CDR1 and CDR2 sequences are ENHRY and SYGVKD. CDR3 length equals 15 residues. CDR3 in DNA: TGTGCCATCAGTGAGTCGGGACAGGGACAAGAGACCCAGTACTTC. Its protein is CAISESGQGQETQYF.

This clonotype showed up just a few times. The gene calls are TRBV12-3 or TRBV12-4 and TRBJ1-2, with D perhaps matching TRBD1 (5 bases). The length of the CDR3 is 12 residues. V lost 3 bases, J lost 5 bases, and 7 bases lay in between. CDR3 protein: CASSLTVYGYTF. CDR3 in DNA: TGTGCCAGCAGTTTGACAGTTTATGGCTACACCTTC.

The rearrangement uses TRBV6-5 and TRBJ2-1, with D perhaps matching TRBD1 or TRBD2 (6 bases each). Looked up from germline, CDR1 is MNHEY and CDR2 is SVGAGI. The V gene lost 2 bases and the J gene lost 8 bases, with 19 bases spanning the gap. This CDR3 contains 16 residues. In DNA, the CDR3 is TGTGCCAGCAGTTACGCCGAGGGGGGTTTGGGTTATGAGCAGTTCTTC. This translates into CASSYAEGGLGYEQFF.

V gene TRBV4-2 combines with J gene TRBJ2-7, with 11 bases identical to TRBD2. V was clipped by 3 bases and J by 0 bases; unmatched bases: 10. Per germline, CDR1 LGHNA and CDR2 YNFKEQ. The CDR3 is 18 residues long. CDR3 loop: CASSHGTSGLFISYEQYF. The CDR3 coding sequence is TGTGCCAGCAGCCACGGGACTAGCGGACTTTTTATCTCCTACGAGCAGTACTTC.

The CDR3 region has the DNA TGTGCCAGCAGCGTACTCCTGCAGGGCACTGAAGCTTTCTTT. This gives the protein CASSVLLQGTEAFF. The chain joins TRBV9 to TRBJ1-1; a possible D gene is TRBD1 (5 bases). Per the germline V gene, CDR1 is SGDLS and CDR2 is YYNGEE. Trimming shortened V by 1 base and J by 4 bases, and 11 bases separated the two germline ends. CDR3 length: 14 amino acids.

Concerning this clonotype itself: Germline is not matched at one junction end, which may reflect a read error. The chain joins TRBV7-6 to TRBJ2-1; D possibly uses TRBD1 or TRBD2 (8 bases each). Germline V gives CDR1 SGHVS, CDR2 FNYEAQ. The CDR3 is made up of 18 amino acids. The CDR3 loop reads CASSPRGRGAFSYKEQFF. CDR3 coding DNA: TGTGCCAGCAGCCCCAGGGGGCGGGGGGCTTTCTCCTACAAGGAGCAGTTCTTC.

The table lists this clonotype with a count of one. V is TRBV7-2 and J is TRBJ2-1, with 8 bases identical to TRBD2. With 3 bases clipped from V and 4 bases from J, the junction kept 5 bases outside the gene matches. The CDR3 sequence is 15 residues long. Germline values: CDR1 SGHTA, CDR2 FQGNSA. This chain's CDR3 is CASSLRGDAYNEQFF. The DNA of the CDR3 is TGTGCCAGCAGCTTGCGGGGGGACGCTTACAATGAGCAGTTCTTC.

This rearrangement joins TRBV28 to TRBJ1-1; 10 bases match TRBD1. The CDR3 has 15 residues. V was pared by 3 bases and J by 8 bases, with 9 bases of the junction left unmatched. In germline, CDR1 is MDHEN, CDR2 SYDVKM. The CDR3 region has the DNA TGTGCCAGCAGTTTCGCGGGACAGGGGCGTCGGGAAGCTTTCTTT. This codes for CASSFAGQGRREAFF.

This clonotype was seen once. A junction boundary mismatches the germline segment, possibly from a read error. The chain uses TRBV4-3 and TRBJ2-7; 11 nucleotides match TRBD2. Looked up from germline, CDR1 is LGHNA and CDR2 is YSLEER. This CDR3 region has 17 residues. DNA of the CDR3: TGCGCCAGCGGCCAAGAGCGGCTAGCGGGGGGCATCTACGAGCAGTACTTC. Encoded protein: CASGQERLAGGIYEQYF.

The chain joins TRBV11-1 to TRBJ2-1; D gene uncertain. The V gene lost 1 base and the J gene lost 3 bases, with 16 bases spanning the gap. This CDR3 is 17 amino acids long. CDR1 SGHAT and CDR2 FQDESV come from the germline V gene (reference sequence). The CDR3, as DNA: TGTGCCAGCAGCTTAGAGCGCCCTGACGGTAGCTACAATGAGCAGTTCTTC. Translation gives CASSLERPDGSYNEQFF. The variable domain in full, with the rest retrieved from reference TRBV11-1 and TRBJ2-1, is EAEVAQSPRYKITEKSQAVAFWCDPISGHATLYWYRQILGQGPELLVQFQDESVVDDSQLPKDRFSAERLKGVDSTLKIQPAELGDSAMYLCASSLERPDGSYNEQFFGPGTRLTVL.